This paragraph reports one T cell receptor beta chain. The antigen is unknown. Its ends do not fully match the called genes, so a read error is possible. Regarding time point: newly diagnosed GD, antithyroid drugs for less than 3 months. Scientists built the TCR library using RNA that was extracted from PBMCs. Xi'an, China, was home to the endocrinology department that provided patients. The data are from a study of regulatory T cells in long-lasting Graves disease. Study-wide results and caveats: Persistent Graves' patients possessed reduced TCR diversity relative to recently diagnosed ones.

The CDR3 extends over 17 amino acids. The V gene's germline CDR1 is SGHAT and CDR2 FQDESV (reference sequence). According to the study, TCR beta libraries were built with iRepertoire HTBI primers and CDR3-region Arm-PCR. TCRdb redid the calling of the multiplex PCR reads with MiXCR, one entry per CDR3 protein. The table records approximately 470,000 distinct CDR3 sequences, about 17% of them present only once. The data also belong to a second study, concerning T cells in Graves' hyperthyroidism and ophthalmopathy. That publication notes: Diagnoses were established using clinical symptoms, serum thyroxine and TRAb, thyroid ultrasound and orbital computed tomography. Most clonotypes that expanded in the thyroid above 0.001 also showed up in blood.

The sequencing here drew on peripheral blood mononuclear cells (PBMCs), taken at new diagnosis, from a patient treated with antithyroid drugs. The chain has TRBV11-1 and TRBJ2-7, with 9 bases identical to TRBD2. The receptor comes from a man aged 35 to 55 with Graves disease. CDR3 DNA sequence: TGTGCCAGCAGCTTAGGGGGGAGACTAGCGGATTCCTACGAGCGGTACTTC. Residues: CASSLGGRLADSYERYF.